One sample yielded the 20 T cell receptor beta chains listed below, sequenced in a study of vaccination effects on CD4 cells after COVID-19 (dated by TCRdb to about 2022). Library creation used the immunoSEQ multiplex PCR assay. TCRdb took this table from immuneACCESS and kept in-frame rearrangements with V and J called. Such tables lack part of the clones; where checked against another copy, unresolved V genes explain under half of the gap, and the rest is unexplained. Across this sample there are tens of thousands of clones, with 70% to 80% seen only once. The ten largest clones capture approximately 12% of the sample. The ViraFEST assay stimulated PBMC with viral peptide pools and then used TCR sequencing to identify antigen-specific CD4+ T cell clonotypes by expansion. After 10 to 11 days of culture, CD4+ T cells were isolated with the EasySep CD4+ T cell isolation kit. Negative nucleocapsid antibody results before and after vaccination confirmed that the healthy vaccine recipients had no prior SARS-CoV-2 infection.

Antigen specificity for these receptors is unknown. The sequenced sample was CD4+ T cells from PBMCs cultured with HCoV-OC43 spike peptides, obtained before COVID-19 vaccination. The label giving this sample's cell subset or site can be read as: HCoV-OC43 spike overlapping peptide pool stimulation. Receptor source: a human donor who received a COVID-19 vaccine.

The CDR3 protein is CATLRQSTDTQYF. The CDR3 DNA reads as TGCGCCACCCTAAGGCAAAGCACAGATACGCAGTATTTT. The chain uses TRBV5-1 and TRBJ2-3; D remains unclear. V lost 9 bases and J lost 0, with 11 bases in between. Germline CDR1 is SGHRS and CDR2 is YFSETQ. There are 13 residues in the CDR3.

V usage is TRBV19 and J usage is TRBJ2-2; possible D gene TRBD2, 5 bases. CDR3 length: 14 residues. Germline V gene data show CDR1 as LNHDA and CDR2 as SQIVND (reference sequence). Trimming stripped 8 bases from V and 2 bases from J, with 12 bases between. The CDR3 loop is CASHPGTNTGELFF. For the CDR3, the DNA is TGTGCCAGTCACCCGGGAACAAACACCGGGGAGCTGTTTTTT.

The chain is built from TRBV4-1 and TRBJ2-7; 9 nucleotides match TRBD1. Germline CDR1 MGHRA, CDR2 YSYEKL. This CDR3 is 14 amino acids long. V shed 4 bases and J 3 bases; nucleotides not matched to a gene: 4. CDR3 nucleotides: TGCGCCAGCAGCCGCCGGGACAGGGACTACGAGCAGTACTTC. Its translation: CASSRRDRDYEQYF.

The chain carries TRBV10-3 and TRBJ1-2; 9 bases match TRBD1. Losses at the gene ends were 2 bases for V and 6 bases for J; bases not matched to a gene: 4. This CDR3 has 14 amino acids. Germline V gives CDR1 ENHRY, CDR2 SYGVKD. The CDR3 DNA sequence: TGTGCCATCAGTGAGACAGGGGGCTCGGATGGCTACACCTTC. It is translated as CAISETGGSDGYTF.

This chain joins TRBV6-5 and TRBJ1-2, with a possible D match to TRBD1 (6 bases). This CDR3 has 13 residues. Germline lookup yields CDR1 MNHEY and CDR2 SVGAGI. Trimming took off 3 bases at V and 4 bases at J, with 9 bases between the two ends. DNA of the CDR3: TGTGCCAGCAGTTATGGGACACCCTATGGCTACACCTTC. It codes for CASSYGTPYGYTF.

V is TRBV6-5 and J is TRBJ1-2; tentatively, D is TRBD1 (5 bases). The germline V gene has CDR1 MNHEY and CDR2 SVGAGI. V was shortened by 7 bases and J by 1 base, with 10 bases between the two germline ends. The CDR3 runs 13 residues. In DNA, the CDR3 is TGTGCCAGCAAGGTTAGGGGTAACTATGGCTACACCTTC. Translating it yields CASKVRGNYGYTF.

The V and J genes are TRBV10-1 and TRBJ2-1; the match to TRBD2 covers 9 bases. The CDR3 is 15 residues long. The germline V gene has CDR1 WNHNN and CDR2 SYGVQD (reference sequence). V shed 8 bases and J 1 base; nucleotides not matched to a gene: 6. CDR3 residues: CASQDSGGSYNEQFF. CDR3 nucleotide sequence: TGCGCCAGCCAGGATAGCGGGGGTTCCTACAATGAGCAGTTCTTC.

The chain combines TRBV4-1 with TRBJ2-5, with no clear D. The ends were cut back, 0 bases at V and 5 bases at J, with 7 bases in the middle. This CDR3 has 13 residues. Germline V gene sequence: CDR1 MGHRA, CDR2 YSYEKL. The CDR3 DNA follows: TGCGCCAGCAGCCAAGATAATTCGGAGACCCAGTACTTC. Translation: CASSQDNSETQYF.

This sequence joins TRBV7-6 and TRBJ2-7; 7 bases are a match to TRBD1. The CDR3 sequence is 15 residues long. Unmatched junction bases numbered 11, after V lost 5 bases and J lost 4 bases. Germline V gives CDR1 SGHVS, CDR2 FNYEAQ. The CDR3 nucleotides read TGTGCCAGCAGCCCAAGGTGGACAGGTGTTTACGAGCAGTACTTC. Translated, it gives CASSPRWTGVYEQYF.

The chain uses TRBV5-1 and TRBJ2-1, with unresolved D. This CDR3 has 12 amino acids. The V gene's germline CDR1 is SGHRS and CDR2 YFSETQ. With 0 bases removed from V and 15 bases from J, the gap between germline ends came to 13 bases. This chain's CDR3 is CASSLVGIKWFF. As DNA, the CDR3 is TGCGCCAGCAGCTTGGTAGGGATTAAGTGGTTCTTC.

The CDR3 DNA follows: TGTGCCAGCAGCAGACAGGGCTACGAGCAGTACTTC. Translation gives CASSRQGYEQYF. This sequence joins TRBV7-9 and TRBJ2-7; 7 bases match TRBD1. Per the germline V gene, CDR1 is SEHNR and CDR2 is FQNEAQ (reference sequence). The CDR3 is 12 amino acids. V was pared by 5 bases and J by 3 bases, with 1 base of the junction left unmatched.

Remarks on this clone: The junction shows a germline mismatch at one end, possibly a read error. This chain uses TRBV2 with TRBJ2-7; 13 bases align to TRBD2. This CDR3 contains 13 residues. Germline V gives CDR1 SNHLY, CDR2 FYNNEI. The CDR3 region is CASSDRTSGRGGF. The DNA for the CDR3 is TGTGCCAGCAGTGATCGGACTAGCGGGAGAGGAGGCTTC.

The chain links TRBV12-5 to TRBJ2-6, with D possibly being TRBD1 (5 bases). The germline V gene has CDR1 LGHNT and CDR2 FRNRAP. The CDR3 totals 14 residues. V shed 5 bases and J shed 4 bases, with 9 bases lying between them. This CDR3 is CASGQGSGANVLTF. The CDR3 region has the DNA TGTGCTAGTGGTCAGGGTTCAGGGGCCAACGTCCTGACTTTC.

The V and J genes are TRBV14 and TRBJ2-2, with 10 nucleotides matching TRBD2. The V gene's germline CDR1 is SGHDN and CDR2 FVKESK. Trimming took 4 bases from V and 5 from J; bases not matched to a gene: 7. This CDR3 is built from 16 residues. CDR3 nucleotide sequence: TGTGCCAGCAGCCCGGGGACTAGCGAAGTTACCGGGGAGCTGTTTTTT. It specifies CASSPGTSEVTGELFF.

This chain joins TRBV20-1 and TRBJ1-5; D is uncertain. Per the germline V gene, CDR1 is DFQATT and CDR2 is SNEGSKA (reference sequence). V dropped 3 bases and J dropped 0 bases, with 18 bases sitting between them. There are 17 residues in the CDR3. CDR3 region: CSASTGSLGYSNQPQHF. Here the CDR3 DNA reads TGCAGTGCTAGTACCGGGTCACTGGGTTATAGCAATCAGCCCCAGCATTTT.

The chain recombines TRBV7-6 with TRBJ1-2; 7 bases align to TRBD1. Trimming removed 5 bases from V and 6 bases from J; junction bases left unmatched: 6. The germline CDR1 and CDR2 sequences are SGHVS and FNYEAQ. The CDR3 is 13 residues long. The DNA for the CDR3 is TGTGCCAGCAGCCCGGGACAGACGCATGGCTACACCTTC. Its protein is CASSPGQTHGYTF.

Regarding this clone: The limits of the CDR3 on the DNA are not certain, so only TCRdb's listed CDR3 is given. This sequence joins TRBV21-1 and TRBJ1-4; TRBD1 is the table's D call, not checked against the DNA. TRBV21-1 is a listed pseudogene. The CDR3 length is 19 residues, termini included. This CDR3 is CASSKVTSAFGTGNEKLFF.

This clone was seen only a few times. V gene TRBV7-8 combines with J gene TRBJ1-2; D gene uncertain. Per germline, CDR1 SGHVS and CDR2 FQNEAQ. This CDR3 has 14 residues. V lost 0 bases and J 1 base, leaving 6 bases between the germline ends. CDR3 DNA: TGTGCCAGCAGCTTAGCCGGCAATAACTATGGCTACACCTTC. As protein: CASSLAGNNYGYTF.

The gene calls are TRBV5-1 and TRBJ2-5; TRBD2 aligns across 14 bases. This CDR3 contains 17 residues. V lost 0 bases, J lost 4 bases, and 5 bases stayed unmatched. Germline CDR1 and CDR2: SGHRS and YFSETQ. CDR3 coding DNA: TGCGCCAGCAGCTTGGCCCAGGGACTAGCGGGAGTAGAGACCCAGTACTTC. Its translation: CASSLAQGLAGVETQYF.

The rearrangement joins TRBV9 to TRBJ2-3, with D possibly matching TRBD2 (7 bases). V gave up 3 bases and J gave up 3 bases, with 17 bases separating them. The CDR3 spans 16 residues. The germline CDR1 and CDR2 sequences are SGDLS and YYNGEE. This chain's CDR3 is CASSAVGGGTTDTQYF. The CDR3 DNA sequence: TGTGCCAGCAGCGCAGTAGGGGGGGGGACTACAGATACGCAGTATTTT. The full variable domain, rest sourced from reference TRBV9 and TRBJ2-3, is DSGVTQTPKHLITATGQRVTLRCSPRSGDLSVYWYQQSLDQGLQFLIQYYNGEERAKGNILERFSAQQFPDLHSELNLSSLELGDSALYFCASSAVGGGTTDTQYFGPGTRLTVL.